Detailed here is one TCR beta chain. This specimen belongs to a study of T-cell reconstitution after alpha-beta-depleted transplantation in children. TCRbeta library preparation incorporated unique molecular identifiers. TCRdb reprocessed the PCR reads with MiXCR, giving one entry per CDR3 protein. The sample includes hundreds of thousands of distinct CDR3 sequences, over 9.5% of them seen just once. Specimen: PBMCs from the stem cell graft donor, collected from the stem cell graft. The TCR was taken from a human donor who donated a stem cell graft to a child with acute myeloid leukemia.

The CDR3 here is CASSQMAGSYEQYF. CDR3 in DNA: TGTGCCAGCAGCCAAATGGCGGGAAGCTACGAGCAGTACTTC. The V call is TRBV14, the J call TRBJ2-7; D possibly corresponds to TRBD2 (6 bases). The germline V gene has CDR1 SGHDN and CDR2 FVKESK. The CDR3 runs 14 residues. Trimming stripped 2 bases from V and 3 bases from J, with 11 bases between.